This T cell receptor beta chain is drawn from a study of cytomegalovirus exposure and HLA in healthy donors. Germline CDR1 is KGHSH and CDR2 is LQKENI. This CDR3 has 17 amino acids. V lost 4 bases and J lost 6; bases outside the gene matches: 16. This donor's file did not include a recorded CMV serostatus. Study results and limitations: By HLA locus, TCR association rates varied in a later analysis, with DRB1 showing the most and HLA-C the fewest. In a later analysis, specific HLA alleles were associated with over 15,000 TCR beta sequences at a 0.05 false discovery rate.

This PCR relied on a set of 60 Vbeta primers and 13 Jbeta primers. Using immunoSEQ multiplex PCR, the repertoire was profiled, and TCRdb retains in-frame clones only, with some absent. The table has about 97,000 clones, about 69% seen once. About this clone itself: Its cognate antigen is unknown.

This receptor was obtained from a human donor in good health. Sequences were obtained from PBMCs. This sequence joins TRBV18 and TRBJ2-7; 9 nucleotides line up with TRBD1. This chain's CDR3 is CASSLQQSGTGLREQYF. CDR3 bases: TGTGCCAGCTCACTGCAACAGTCCGGGACAGGGCTTCGCGAGCAGTACTTC. Filled out from reference TRBV18 and TRBJ2-7, the complete variable domain reads NAGVMQNPRHLVRRRGQEARLRCSPMKGHSHVYWYRQLPEEGLKFMVYLQKENIIDESGMPKERFSAEFPKEGPSILRIQQVVRGDSAAYFCASSLQQSGTGLREQYFGPGTRLTVT.